This T cell receptor beta chain was found in a study of T cells after yellow fever vaccination (dated by TCRdb to about 2019). Regarding the research as a whole: Libraries from fractions with low cell numbers were prepared with the SMART-Seq v4 Ultra Low Input RNA kit. Two healthy male donors, one aged 18 to 30 and one aged 30 to 39 years, were included in the cohort. To follow T-cell clones before and after both primary and booster YFV17D yellow fever vaccination, bulk TCR alpha and beta repertoires underwent longitudinal sequencing. Blood was collected at multiple timepoints before and after primary and secondary immunization, and bulk PBMC replicates and cell subsets were isolated.

TCR cDNA was synthesized by 5'RACE template switching, through which a universal primer site and unique molecular identifiers were introduced. cDNA synthesis was primed from both the TCR alpha and TCR beta constant segments. Library amplification used two PCR steps, and the second PCR step added sample barcodes and sequencing adapters. Sequencing of the libraries was done on either Illumina HiSeq 2500 (2x100 bp) or NovaSeq (2x150 bp). In the source study's methods: MIGEC handled demultiplexing of reads and collapsing into UMI consensus sequences, while MiXCR performed V(D)J alignment. Vaccine-responding clonotypes were identified with edgeR using replicate PBMC samples, with FDR below 0.01 and a log2 fold change above 5 up to day 15 being required. Each bulk clonotype was labeled CD4 or CD8 based on which sequenced repertoire, CD4 or CD8, contained the clonotype at higher abundance. TCRdb's own reprocessing of the public reads used fastp at Q25 and MiXCR and kept productive beta chains. Rows with a matching CDR3 protein are joined into one entry that keeps the most common DNA and genes. The V and J calls, along with clone size, are taken from TCRdb and not from the paper's own processing. In all, the sample holds more than 120,000 distinct CDR3 sequences, and approximately 7.7% of those were seen once. Roughly 0.77% of the sample is taken by the ten largest.

Results and caveats for the whole study, not just this receptor: Only two donors were included in the study, so the extent to which the findings can be generalized is limited. FACS-sorted repertoires could contain abundant contaminating clonotypes from the bulk population, so computational filtering was required. The secondary T-cell response was found to be weaker but faster than the primary response, with a peak reached on day 5 rather than on day 15. A small fraction of clonotypes showed up in both the CD4 and CD8 compartments, probably as a result of convergent recombination. Most clones expanded after primary vaccination (96% of CD4 and 80% to 90% of CD8) were re-detected after the booster, suggesting that broad memory maintenance occurred.

CDR1 is given as DFQATT and CDR2 as SNEGSKA, both from the germline V gene (reference sequence). The CDR3 spans 16 residues, from the cysteine through the phenylalanine. CDR3 DNA is the only sequence kept; it has 48 bases, read in frame from the first base. According to the study, the label for this sample's treatment or condition signals: live attenuated yellow fever vaccine strain. A standard Ficoll-Paque protocol was used to isolate PBMCs from peripheral blood. Dynabeads CD4 and CD8 positive selection kits were used to isolate CD4 and CD8 T-cell fractions. RNA was extracted with TriZol from bulk PBMCs, CD4 and CD8 fractions, and dextramer-positive and dextramer-negative fractions. Note on this clonotype: Its antigen is unknown. A read error may account for a junction end that differs from germline.

This clonotype was obtained from a man aged 30 to 45 who received the YFV17D yellow fever vaccine. The rearranged chain carries TRBV20-1 and TRBJ1-1; the D gene lacks a confident call. This specimen was CD4+ T cells sorted from PBMCs, taken 5 days after the yellow fever booster vaccination. The DNA sequence is given as TGCTGTGCTAGAGATATCACGACAACCTTTAACACTGAAGCTTTCTTT. Translated, this gives CCARDITTTFNTEAFF.